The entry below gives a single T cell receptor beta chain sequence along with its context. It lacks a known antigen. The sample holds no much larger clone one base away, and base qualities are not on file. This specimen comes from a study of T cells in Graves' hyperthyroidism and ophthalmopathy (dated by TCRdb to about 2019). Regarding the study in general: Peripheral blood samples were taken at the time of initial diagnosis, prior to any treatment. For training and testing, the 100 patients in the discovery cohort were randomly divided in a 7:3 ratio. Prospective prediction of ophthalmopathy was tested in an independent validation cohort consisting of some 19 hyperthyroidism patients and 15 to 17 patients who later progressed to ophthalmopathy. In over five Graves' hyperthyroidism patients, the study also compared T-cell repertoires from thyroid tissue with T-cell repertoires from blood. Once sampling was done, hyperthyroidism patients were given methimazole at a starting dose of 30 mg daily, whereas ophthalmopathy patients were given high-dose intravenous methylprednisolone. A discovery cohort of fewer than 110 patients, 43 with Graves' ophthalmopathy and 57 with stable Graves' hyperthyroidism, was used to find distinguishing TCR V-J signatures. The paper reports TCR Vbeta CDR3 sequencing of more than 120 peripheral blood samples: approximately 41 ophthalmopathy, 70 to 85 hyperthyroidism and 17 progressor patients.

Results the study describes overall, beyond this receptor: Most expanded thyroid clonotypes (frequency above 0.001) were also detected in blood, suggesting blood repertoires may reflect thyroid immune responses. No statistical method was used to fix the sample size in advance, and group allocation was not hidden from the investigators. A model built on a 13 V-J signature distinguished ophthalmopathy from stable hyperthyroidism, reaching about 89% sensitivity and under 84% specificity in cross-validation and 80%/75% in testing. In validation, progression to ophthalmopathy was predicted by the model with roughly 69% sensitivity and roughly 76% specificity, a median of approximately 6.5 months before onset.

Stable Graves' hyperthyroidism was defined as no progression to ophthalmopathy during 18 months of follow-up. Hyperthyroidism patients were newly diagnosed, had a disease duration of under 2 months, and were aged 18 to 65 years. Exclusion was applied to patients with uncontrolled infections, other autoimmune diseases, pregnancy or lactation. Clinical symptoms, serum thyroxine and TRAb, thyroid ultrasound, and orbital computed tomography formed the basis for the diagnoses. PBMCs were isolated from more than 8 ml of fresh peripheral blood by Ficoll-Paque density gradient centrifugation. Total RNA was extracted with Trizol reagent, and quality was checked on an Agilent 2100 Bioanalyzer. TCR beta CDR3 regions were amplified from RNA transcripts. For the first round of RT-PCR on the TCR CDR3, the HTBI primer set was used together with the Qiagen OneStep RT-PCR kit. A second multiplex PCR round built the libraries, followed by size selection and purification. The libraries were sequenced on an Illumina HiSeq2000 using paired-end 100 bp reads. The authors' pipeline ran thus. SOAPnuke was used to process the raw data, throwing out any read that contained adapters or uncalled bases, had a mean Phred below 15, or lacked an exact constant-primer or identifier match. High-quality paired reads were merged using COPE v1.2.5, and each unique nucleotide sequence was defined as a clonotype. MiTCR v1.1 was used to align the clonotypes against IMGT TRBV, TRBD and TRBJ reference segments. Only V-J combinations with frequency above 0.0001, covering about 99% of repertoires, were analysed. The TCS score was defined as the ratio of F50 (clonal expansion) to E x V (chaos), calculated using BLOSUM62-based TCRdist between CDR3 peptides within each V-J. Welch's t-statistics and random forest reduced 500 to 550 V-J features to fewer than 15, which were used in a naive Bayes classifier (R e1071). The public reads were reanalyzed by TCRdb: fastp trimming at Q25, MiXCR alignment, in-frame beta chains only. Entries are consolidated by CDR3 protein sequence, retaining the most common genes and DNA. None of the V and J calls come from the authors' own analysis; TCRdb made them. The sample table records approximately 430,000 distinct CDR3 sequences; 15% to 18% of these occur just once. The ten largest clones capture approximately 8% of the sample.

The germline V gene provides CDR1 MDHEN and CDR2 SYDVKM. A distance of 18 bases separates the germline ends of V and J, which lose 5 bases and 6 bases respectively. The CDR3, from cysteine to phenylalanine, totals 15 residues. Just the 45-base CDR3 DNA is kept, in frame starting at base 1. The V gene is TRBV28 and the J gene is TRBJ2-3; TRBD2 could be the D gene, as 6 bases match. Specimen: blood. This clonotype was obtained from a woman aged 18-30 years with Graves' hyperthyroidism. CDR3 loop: CASSRGEAVRDTQYF. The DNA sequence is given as TGTGCCAGCAGTCGCGGGGAAGCGGTGCGGGATACGCAGTATTTT.